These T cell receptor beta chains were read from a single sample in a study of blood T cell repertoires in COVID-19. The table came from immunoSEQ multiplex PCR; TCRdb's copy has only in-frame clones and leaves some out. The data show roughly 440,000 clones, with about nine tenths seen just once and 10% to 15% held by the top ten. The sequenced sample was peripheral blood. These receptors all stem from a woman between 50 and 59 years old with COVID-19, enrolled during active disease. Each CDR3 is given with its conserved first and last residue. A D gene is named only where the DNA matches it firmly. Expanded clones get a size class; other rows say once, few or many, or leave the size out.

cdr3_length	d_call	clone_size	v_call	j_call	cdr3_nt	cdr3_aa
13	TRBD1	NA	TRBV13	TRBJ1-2	TGTGCCAGCAGCTTATTAGGGGGCATCGGCTACACCTTC	CASSLLGGIGYTF
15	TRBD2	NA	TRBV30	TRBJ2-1	TGTGCCTGGAGCCCGGGACTAGCGGGTATCAATGAGCAGTTCTTC	CAWSPGLAGINEQFF
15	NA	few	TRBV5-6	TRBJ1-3	TGTGCCAGCAGCTTCAGGGCCCTGGCTGGAAACACCATATATTTT	CASSFRALAGNTIYF
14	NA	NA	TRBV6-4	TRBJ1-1	TGTGCCAGCAGGGACCAGGGGTTGAACACTGAAGCTTTCTTT	CASRDQGLNTEAFF
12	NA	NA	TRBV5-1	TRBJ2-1	TGCGCCAGCAGCTTGAGGGGTATTGAGCAGTTCTTC	CASSLRGIEQFF
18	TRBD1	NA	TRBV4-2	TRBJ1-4	TGTGCCAGCAGCCAAGATTCACAGGGGGTTTATCGTGGGGAAAAACTGTTTTTT	CASSQDSQGVYRGEKLFF
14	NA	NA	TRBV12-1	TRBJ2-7	TGTGCCAGCAGCCCCCGGGACAGGGGAGGCGAGCAGTACTTC	CASSPRDRGGEQYF
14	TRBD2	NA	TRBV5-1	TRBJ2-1	TGCGCCAGCAGCTTAAGTGGACTAGCGTGGGAGCAGTTCTTC	CASSLSGLAWEQFF
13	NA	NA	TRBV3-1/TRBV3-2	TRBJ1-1	TGTGCCAGCAGCCAAGACTTTCAGGGGGAAGCTTTCTTT	CASSQDFQGEAFF
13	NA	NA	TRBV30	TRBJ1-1	TGTGCCTGGGGTGGTGTTAGGGGGTCTGAAGCTTTCTTT	CAWGGVRGSEAFF
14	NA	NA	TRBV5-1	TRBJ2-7	TGCGCCAGCAGCTCGAAAAGACACCCATACGAGCAGTACTTC	CASSSKRHPYEQYF
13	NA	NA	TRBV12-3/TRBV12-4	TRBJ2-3	TGTGCCAGCAGCTCCGACTTTACAGATACGCAGTATTTT	CASSSDFTDTQYF
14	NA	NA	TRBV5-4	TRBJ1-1	TGTGCCAGCAGCTTGGAGCTGCAGGGGACTGAAGCTTTCTTT	CASSLELQGTEAFF
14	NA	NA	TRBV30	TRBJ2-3	TGTGCCTGGAGTGGGTTTCAGGGGCTGAATACGCAGTATTTT	CAWSGFQGLNTQYF
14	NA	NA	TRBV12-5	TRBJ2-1	TGTGCTAGTGGTTTGGTACCACTATACGATGAGCAGTTCTTC	CASGLVPLYDEQFF
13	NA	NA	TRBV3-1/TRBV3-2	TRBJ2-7	TGTGCCAGCAGCCCCGACTACTCCTACGAGCAGTACTTC	CASSPDYSYEQYF
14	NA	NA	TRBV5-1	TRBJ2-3	TGCGCCAGCTCAAACGACAGGGGAGGGGATACGCAGTATTTT	CASSNDRGGDTQYF
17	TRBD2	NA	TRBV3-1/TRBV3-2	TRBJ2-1	TGTGCCAGCAGCCAGGTACTAGCGGGGGGGCCGGGTAATGAGCAGTTCTTC	CASSQVLAGGPGNEQFF
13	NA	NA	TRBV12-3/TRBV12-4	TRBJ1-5	TGTGCCAGCAGTCCAGGAGGGGCGGCGCTGGAGCATTTT	CASSPGGAALEHF
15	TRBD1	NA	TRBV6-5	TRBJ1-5	TGTGCCAGCAGACGACAGGGGAATAGCAATCAGCCCCAGCATTTT	CASRRQGNSNQPQHF
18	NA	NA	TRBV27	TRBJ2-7	TGTGCCAGCAGTTCCCCCAGGATGGGGGGGGCCTTGGGCTACGAGCAGTACTTC	CASSSPRMGGALGYEQYF
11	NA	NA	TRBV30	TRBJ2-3	TGTGCCTGGGGAGTCGGAGATACGCAGTATTTT	CAWGVGDTQYF